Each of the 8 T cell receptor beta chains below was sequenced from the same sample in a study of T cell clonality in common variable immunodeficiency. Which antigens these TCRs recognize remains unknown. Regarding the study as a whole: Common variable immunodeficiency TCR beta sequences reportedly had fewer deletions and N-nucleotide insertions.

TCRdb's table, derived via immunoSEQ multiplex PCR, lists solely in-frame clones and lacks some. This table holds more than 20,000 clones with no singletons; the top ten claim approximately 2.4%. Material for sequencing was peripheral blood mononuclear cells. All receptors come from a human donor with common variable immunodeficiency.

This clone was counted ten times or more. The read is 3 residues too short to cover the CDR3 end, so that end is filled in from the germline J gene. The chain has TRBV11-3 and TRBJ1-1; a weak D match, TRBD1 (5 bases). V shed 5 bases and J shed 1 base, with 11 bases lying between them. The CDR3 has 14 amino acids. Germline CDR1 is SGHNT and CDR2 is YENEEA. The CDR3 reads CASSLSTANTEAFF. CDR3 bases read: TGTGCCAGCAGCCTGTCGACAGCGAACACTGAA.

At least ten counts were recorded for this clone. The CDR3 loop reads CASSLGNRDDEQFF. The part of the CDR3 DNA that was read is TGCGCCAGCAGCTTGGGAAACAGGGACGATGAG. The chain employs TRBV5-1 and TRBJ2-1; D possibly corresponds to TRBD1 (6 bases). With the read ending 3 residues before the CDR3 end, the germline J gene is used to fill in that end. Germline CDR1 and CDR2: SGHRS and YFSETQ. The CDR3 is made up of 14 amino acids. Trimming stripped 0 bases from V and 8 bases from J, with 12 bases between.

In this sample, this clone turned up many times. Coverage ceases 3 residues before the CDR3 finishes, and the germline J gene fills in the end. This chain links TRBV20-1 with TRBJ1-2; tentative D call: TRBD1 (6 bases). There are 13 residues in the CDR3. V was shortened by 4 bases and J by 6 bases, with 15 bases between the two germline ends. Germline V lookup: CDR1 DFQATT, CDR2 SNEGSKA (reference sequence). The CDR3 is CSATKPQGNGYTF. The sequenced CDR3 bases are TGCAGTGCTACCAAACCCCAGGGGAATGGC.

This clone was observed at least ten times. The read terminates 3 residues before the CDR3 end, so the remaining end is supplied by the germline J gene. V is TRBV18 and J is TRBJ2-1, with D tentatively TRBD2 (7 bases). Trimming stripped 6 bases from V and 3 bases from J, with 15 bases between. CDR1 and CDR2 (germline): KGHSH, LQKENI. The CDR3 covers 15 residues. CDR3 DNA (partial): TGTGCCAGCTCGTCGGCGGGGGCCAACTACAATGAG. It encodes CASSSAGANYNE. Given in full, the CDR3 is CASSSAGANYNEQFF.

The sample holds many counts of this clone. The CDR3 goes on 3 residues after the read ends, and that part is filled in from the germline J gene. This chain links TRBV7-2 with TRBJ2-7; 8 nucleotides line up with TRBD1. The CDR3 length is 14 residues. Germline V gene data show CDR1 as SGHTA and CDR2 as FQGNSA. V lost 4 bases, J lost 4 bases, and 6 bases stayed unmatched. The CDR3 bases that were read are TGTGCCAGCAGCTGGAGACAGGGGACGTACGAG. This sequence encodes CASSWRQGTYE. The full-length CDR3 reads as CASSWRQGTYEQYF.

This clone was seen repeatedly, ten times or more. The CDR3 sequence is CASKKPSSQGSNEQFF. CDR3 DNA (partial): TGTGCCAGCAAAAAACCTAGTAGTCAGGGGAGCAATGAG. The chain joins TRBV2 to TRBJ2-1; tentatively, D is TRBD1 (6 bases). The CDR3 is cut off 3 residues early in the read; its end comes from the germline J gene. The CDR3 length is 16 residues. Per germline, CDR1 SNHLY and CDR2 FYNNEI. V lost 7 bases, J lost 6 bases, and 22 bases lay in between.

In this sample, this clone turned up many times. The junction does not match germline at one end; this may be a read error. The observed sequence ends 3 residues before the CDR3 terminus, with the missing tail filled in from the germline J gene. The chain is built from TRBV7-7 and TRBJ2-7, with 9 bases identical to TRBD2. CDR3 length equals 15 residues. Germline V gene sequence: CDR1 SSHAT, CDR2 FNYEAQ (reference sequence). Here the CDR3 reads CASSLSSGVHYEQYF. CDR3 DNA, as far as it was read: TGTGCTAGCAGCTTATCTAGCGGGGTGCACTACGAG.

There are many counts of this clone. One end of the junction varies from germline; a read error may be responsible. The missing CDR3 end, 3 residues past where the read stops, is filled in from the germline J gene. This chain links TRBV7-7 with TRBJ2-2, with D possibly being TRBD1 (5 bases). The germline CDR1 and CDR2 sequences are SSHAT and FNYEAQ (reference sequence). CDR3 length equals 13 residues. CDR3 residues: CASSFQGSGELFF. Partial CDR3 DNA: TGTGCTAGCAGCTTCCAGGGATCCGGGGAG.